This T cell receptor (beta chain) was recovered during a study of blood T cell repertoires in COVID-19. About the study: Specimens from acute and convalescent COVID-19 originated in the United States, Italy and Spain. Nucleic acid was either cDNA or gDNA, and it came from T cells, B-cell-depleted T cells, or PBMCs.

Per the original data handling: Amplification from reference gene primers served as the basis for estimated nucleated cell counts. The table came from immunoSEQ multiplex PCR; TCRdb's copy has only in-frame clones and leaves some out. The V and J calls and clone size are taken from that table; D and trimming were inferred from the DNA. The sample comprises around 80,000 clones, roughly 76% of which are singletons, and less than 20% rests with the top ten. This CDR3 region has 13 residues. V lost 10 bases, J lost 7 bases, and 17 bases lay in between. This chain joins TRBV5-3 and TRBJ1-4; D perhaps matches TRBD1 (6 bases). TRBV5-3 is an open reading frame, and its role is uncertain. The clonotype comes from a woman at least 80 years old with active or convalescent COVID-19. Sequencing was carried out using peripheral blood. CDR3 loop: CAPRKGGGEKLFF. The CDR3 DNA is TGTGCCCCCCGTAAGGGGGGGGGTGAAAAACTGTTTTTT.